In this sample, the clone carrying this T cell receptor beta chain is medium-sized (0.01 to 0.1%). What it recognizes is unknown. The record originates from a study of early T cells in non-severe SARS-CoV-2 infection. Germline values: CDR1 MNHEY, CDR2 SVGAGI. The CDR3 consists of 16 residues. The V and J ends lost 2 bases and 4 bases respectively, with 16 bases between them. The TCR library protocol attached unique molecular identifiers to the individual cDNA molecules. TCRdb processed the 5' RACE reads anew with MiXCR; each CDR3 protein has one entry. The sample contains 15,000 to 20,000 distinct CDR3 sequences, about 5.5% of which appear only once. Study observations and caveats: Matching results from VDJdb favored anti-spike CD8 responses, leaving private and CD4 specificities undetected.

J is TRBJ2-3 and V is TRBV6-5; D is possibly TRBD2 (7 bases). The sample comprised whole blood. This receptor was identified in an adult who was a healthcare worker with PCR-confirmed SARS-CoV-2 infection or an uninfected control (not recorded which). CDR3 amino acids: CASSYGGAGYADTQYF. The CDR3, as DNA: TGTGCCAGCAGTTACGGGGGGGCAGGGTATGCAGATACGCAGTATTTT.